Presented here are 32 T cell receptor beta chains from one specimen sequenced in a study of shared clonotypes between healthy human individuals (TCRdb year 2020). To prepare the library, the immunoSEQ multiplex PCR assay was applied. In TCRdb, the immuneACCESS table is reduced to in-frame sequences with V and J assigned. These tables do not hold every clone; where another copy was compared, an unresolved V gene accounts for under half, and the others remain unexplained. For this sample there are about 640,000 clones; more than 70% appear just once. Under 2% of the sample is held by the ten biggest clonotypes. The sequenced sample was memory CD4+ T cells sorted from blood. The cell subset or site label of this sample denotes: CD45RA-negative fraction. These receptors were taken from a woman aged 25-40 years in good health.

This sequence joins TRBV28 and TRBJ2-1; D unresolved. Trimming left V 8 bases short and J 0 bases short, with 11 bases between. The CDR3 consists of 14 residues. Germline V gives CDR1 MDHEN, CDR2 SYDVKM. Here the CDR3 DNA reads TGTGCCAGCGGCCTCGGCAGCTCCTACAATGAGCAGTTCTTC. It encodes CASGLGSSYNEQFF.

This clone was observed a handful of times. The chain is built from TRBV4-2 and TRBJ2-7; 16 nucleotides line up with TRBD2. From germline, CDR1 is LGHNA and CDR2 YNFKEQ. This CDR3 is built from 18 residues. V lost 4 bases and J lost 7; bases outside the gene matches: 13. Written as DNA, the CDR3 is TGTGCCAGCAGCCCGGGACTAGCGGGAGGGGAAAGGTTTGTGGAGCAGTACTTC. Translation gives CASSPGLAGGERFVEQYF.

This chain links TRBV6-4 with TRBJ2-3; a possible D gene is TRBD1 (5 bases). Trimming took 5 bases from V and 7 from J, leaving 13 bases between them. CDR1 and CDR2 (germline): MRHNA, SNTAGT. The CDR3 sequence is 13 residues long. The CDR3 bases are TGTGCCAGCAGTTATTCACAGGATTATACGCAGTATTTT. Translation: CASSYSQDYTQYF.

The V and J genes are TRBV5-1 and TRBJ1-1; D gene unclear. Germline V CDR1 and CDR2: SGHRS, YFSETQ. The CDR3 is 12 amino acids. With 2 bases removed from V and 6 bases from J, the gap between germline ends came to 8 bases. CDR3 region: CASSFDLAEAFF. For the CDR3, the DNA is TGCGCCAGCAGCTTTGATCTTGCTGAAGCTTTCTTT.

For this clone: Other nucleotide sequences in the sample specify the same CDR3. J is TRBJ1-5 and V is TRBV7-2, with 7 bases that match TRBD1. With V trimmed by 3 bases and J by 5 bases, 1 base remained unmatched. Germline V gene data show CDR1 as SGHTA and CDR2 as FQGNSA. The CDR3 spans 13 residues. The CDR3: CASSFQGDQPQHF. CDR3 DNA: TGTGCCAGCAGCTTTCAGGGGGATCAGCCCCAGCATTTT.

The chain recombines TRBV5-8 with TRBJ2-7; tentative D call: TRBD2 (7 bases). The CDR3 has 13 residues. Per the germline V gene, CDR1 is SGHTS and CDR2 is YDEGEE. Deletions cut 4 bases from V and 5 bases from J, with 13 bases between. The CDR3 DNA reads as TGTGCCAGCAGCACGCGGGGGCAGGACGAGCAGTACTTC. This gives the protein CASSTRGQDEQYF.

DNA for the CDR3: TGTGCCAGCAGTCCTACAGGGGGCCTTACTGAAGCTTTCTTT. Translating it yields CASSPTGGLTEAFF. The chain couples TRBV28 to TRBJ1-1; 9 bases align to TRBD1. This CDR3 comprises 14 residues. Germline loops: CDR1 MDHEN, CDR2 SYDVKM. V shed 5 bases and J 5 bases; nucleotides not matched to a gene: 6.

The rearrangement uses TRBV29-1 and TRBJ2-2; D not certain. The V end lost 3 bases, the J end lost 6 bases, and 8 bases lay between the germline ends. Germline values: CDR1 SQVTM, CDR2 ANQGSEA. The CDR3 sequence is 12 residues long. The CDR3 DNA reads TGCAGCGTTGATGGTCCCGCCGGGGAGCTGTTTTTT. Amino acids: CSVDGPAGELFF.

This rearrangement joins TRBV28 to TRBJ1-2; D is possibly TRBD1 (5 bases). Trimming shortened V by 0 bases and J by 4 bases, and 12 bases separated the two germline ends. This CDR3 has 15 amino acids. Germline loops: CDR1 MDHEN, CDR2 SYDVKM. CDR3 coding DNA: TGTGCCAGCAGTTTATGGGACACAGGAACCTATGGCTACACCTTC. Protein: CASSLWDTGTYGYTF.

In DNA, the CDR3 is TGCGCCAGCAGCCAAGAGGGACCGGGGGCAGAAAGAAGCGGGGAGCTGTTTTTT. This codes for CASSQEGPGAERSGELFF. The chain employs TRBV4-1 and TRBJ2-2; perhaps D is TRBD1 or TRBD2 (6 bases each). The CDR3 runs to 18 residues. V lost 0 bases to trimming and J lost 7 bases, with 21 bases between them. Germline V CDR1 and CDR2: MGHRA, YSYEKL.

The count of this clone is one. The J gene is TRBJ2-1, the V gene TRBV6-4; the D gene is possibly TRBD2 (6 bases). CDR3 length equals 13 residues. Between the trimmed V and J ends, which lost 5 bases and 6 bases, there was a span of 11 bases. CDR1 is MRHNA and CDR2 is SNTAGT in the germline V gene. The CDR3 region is CASSRKEGNEQFF. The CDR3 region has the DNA TGTGCCAGCAGTCGGAAGGAGGGCAATGAGCAGTTCTTC.

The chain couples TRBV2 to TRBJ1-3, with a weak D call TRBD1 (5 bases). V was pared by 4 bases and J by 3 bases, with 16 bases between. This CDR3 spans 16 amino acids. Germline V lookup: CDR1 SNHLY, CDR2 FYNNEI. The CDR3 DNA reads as TGTGCCAGCAGTGTCGAGGACAAACGCTTTGGAAACACCATATATTTT. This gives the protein CASSVEDKRFGNTIYF. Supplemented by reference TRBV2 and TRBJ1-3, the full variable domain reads EPEVTQTPSHQVTQMGQEVILRCVPISNHLYFYWYRQILGQKVEFLVSFYNNEISEKSEIFDDQFSVERPDGSNFTLKIRSTKLEDSAMYFCASSVEDKRFGNTIYFGEGSWLTVV.

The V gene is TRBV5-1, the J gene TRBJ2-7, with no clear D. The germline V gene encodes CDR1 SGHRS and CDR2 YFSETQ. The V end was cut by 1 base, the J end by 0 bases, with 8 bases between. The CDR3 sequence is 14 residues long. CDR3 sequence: CASSLTSASYEQYF. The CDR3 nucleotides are TGCGCCAGCAGCTTGACCAGCGCCTCCTACGAGCAGTACTTC.

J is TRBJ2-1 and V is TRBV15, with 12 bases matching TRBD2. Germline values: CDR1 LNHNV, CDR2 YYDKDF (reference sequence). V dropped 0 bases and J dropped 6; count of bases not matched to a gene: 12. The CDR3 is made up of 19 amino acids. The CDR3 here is CATSRDPGTSGRGANEQFF. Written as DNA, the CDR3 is TGTGCCACCAGCAGAGACCCCGGGACTAGCGGGCGAGGCGCCAATGAGCAGTTCTTC.

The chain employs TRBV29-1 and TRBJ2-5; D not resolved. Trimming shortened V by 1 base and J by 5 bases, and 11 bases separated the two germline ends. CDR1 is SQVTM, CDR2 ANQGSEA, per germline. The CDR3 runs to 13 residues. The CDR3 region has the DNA TGCAGCGTTGAAGTCGAAGGTCGGGAGACCCAGTACTTC. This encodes CSVEVEGRETQYF.

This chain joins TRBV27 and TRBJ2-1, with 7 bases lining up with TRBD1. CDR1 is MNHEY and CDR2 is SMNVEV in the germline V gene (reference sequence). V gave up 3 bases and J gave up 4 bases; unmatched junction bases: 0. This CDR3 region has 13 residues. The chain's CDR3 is CASSLGQYNEQFF. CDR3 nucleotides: TGTGCCAGCAGTTTGGGACAGTACAATGAGCAGTTCTTC.

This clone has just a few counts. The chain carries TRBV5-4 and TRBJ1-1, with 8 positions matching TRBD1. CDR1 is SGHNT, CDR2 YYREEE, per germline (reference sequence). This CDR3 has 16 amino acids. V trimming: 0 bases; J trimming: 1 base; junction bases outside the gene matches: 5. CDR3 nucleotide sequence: TGTGCCAGCAGCTTGGGTGCAGGGGGCAGGAACACTGAAGCTTTCTTT. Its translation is CASSLGAGGRNTEAFF.

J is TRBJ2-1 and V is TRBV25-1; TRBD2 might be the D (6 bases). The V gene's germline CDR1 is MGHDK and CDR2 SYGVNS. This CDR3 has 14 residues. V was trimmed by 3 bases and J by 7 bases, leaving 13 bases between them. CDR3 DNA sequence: TGTGCCAGCAGTGATTCGGGAGTCAAAAATGAGCAGTTCTTC. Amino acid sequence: CASSDSGVKNEQFF.

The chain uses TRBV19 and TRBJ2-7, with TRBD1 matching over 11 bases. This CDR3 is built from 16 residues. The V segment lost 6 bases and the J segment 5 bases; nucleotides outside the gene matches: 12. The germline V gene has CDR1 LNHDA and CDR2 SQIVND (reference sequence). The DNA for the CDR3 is TGTGCCAGTAGGCCTCCTGGGACAGGGGGTTCCCACGAGCAGTACTTC. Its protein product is CASRPPGTGGSHEQYF.

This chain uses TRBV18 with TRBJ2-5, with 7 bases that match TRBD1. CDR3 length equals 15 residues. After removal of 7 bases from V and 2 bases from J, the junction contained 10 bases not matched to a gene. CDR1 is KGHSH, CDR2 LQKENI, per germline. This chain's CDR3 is CASLAMTGKQETQYF. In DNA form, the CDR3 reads TGTGCCAGCTTGGCGATGACAGGGAAACAAGAGACCCAGTACTTC.

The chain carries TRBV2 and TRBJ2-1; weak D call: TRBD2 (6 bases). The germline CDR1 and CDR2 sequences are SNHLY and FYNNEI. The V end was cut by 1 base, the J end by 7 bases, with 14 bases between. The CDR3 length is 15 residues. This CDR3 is CASSEVGARGNEQFF. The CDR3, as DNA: TGTGCCAGCAGTGAAGTGGGTGCACGGGGGAATGAGCAGTTCTTC.

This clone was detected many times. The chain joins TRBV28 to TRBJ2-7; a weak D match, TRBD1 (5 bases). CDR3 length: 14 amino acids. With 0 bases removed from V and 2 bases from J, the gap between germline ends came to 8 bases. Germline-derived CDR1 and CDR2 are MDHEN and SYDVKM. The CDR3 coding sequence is TGTGCCAGCAGTTTATGGGTCAGGGCCTACGAGCAGTACTTC. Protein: CASSLWVRAYEQYF.

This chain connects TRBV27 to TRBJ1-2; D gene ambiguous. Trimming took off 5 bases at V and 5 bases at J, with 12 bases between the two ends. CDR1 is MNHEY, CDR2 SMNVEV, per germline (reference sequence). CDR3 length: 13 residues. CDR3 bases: TGTGCCAGCAGTAGGGCTGGTCGGTATGGCTACACCTTC. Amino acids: CASSRAGRYGYTF.

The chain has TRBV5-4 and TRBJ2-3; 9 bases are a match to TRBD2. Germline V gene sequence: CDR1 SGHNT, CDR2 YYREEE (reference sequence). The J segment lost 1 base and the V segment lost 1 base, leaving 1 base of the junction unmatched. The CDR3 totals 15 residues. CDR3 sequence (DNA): TGTGCCAGCAGCTTGCGACTAGCGGGCACAGATACGCAGTATTTT. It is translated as CASSLRLAGTDTQYF.

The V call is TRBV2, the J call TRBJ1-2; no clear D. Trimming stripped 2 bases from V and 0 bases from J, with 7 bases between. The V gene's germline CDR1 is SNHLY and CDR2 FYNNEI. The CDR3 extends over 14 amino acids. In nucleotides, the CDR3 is TGTGCCAGCAGTGAATGGGCAGCTAACTATGGCTACACCTTC. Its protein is CASSEWAANYGYTF.

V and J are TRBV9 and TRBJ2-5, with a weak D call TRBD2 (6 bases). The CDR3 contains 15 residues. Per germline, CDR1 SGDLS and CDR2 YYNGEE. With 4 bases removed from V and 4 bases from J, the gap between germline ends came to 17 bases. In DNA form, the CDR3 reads TGTGCCAGCAGCCCCAGGACCGGAGGGCCAGAGACCCAGTACTTC. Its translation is CASSPRTGGPETQYF.

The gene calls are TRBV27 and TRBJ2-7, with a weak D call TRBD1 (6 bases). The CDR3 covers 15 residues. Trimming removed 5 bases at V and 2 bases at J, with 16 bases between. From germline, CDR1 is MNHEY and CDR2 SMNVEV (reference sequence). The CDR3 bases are TGTGCCAGCAGTGGAAAAACAGGGACGGCCTACGAGCAGTACTTC. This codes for CASSGKTGTAYEQYF.

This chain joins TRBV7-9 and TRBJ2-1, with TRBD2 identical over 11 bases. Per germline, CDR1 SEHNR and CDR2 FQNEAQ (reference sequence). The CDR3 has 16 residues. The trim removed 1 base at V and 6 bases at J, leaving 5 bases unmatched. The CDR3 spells CASSLGRTSGFNEQFF. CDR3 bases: TGTGCCAGCAGCTTAGGACGGACTAGCGGGTTCAATGAGCAGTTCTTC.

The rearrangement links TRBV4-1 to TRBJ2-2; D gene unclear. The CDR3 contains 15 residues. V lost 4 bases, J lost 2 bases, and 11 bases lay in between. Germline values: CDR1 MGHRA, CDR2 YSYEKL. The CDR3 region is CASSLPLPNTGELFF. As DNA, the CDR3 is TGCGCCAGCAGCCTCCCCCTCCCTAACACCGGGGAGCTGTTTTTT.

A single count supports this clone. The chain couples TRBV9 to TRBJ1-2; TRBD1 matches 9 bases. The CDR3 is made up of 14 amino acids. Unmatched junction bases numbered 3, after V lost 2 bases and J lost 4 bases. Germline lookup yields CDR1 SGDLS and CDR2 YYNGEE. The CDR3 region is CASSVTGGTYGYTF. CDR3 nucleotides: TGTGCCAGCAGCGTTACAGGGGGCACCTATGGCTACACCTTC.

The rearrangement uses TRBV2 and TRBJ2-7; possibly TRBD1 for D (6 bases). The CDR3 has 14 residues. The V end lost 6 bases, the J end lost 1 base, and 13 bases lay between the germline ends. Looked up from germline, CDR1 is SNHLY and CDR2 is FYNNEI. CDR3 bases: TGTGCCAGCAGCCTCCAGGACAGTTCCTACGAGCAGTACTTC. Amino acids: CASSLQDSSYEQYF.

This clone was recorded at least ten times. DNA for the CDR3: TGTGCCACTCGCCCCCAGGGGGCCAGGGAGACCCAGTACTTC. Its translation: CATRPQGARETQYF. The chain combines TRBV19 with TRBJ2-5; 8 bases fit TRBD1. CDR1 is LNHDA and CDR2 is SQIVND in the germline V gene (reference sequence). The CDR3 sequence is 14 residues long. Trimming at V came to 10 bases and at J to 5 bases, leaving 12 bases not matched to a gene.